This entry lists 20 T cell receptor beta chains sequenced from one sample in a study of regulatory T cells in long-lasting Graves disease. Building of the TCR beta libraries involved iRepertoire HTBI primers and Arm-PCR of CDR3 regions. Using its own MiXCR run on the multiplex PCR reads, TCRdb lists one record per CDR3 protein. The sample contains some 340,000 distinct CDR3 sequences, approximately 12% of which appear only once. Specified time point: newly diagnosed GD, antithyroid drugs for less than 3 months. Isolated PBMC RNA provided the starting material for the TCR library. The sample also formed part of further work on T cells in Graves' hyperthyroidism and ophthalmopathy.

Specimen: peripheral blood mononuclear cells (PBMCs), collected at new diagnosis, from a patient treated with antithyroid drugs. Receptor source: a woman in her late teens or twenties with Graves disease.

In its sample, this clonotype was seen many times. The chain joins TRBV20-1 to TRBJ2-1, with D perhaps matching TRBD1 (6 bases). The CDR3 has 12 amino acids. V was clipped by 5 bases and J by 7 bases, with 12 bases between them. Looked up from germline, CDR1 is DFQATT and CDR2 is SNEGSKA (reference sequence). The CDR3 spells CSAPGHRNEQFF. In DNA form, the CDR3 reads TGCAGTGCTCCGGGACATAGGAATGAGCAGTTCTTC.

Ten or more counts support this clonotype. The rearrangement links TRBV6-1 to TRBJ2-1, with D possibly TRBD2 on 5 matching bases. Per germline, CDR1 MNHNS and CDR2 SASEGT. The CDR3 is made up of 13 amino acids. V was cut by 8 bases and J by 14 bases, with 22 bases left in between. Written as DNA, the CDR3 is TGTGCCAGCTACAAATCCGGGCTCCAGGAGGAGTTCTTC. Amino acids: CASYKSGLQEEFF.

In this sample, this clonotype turned up a few times. V and J are TRBV6-2 or TRBV6-3 and TRBJ2-6; D is undetermined. The CDR3 has 14 residues. Germline V gene sequence: CDR1 MNHEY, CDR2 SVGEGT. The V end was cut by 6 bases, the J end by 3 bases, with 9 bases between. In DNA form, the CDR3 reads TGTGCCAGCAGAGGATCCGATGGGGCCAACGTCCTGACTTTC. This codes for CASRGSDGANVLTF.

This clonotype was counted only a few times. The chain combines TRBV4-3 with TRBJ2-1, with 13 bases fitting TRBD2. CDR1 is LGHNA, CDR2 YSLEER, per germline. This CDR3 comprises 15 residues. The trim removed 2 bases at V and 7 bases at J, leaving 2 bases unmatched. CDR3 region: CASSQTSGGGNEQFF. CDR3 coding DNA: TGCGCCAGCAGCCAAACTAGCGGGGGGGGAAATGAGCAGTTCTTC.

This clonotype was detected only a few times. This chain joins TRBV25-1 and TRBJ2-6; 9 bases fit TRBD1. This CDR3 comprises 18 residues. Germline assignment: CDR1 MGHDK and CDR2 SYGVNS. V shed 4 bases and J 0 bases; nucleotides not matched to a gene: 7. The CDR3 protein is CASSAPGQGNSGANVLTF. The CDR3, as DNA: TGTGCCAGCAGTGCCCCGGGACAGGGAAACTCTGGGGCCAACGTCCTGACTTTC.

This clonotype has a count of ten or more. The chain uses TRBV28 and TRBJ1-1; TRBD1 agrees at 7 bases. This CDR3 comprises 13 residues. With V trimmed by 6 bases and J by 3 bases, 4 bases remained unmatched. Looked up from germline, CDR1 is MDHEN and CDR2 is SYDVKM. The CDR3 sequence is CASRRTGYTEAFF. In nucleotides, the CDR3 is TGTGCCAGCAGACGGACAGGCTACACTGAAGCTTTCTTT.

About this clonotype: This may be a read error: a much more frequent sequence differs by one nucleotide. The chain has TRBV20-1 and TRBJ1-4; D ambiguous. CDR3 length equals 17 residues. Germline V gene sequence: CDR1 DFQATT, CDR2 SNEGSKA (reference sequence). The CDR3 DNA is TGCAGTGCTAGAGAAGCGGAAACTCTCGGGTGGAATGAAGAACTGTTTTTT. It specifies CSAREAETLGWNEELFF.

As concerns this clonotype: One end of the junction varies from germline; a read error may be responsible. V usage is TRBV29-1 and J usage is TRBJ1-5; D unresolved. The CDR3 is made up of 13 amino acids. Germline V gives CDR1 SQVTM, CDR2 ANQGSEA. DNA of the CDR3: TGCAGCGCTGCCTGGGGTAGCAATCAGCCCCAGGATTTT. It encodes CSAAWGSNQPQDF.

This clonotype was counted at least ten times. J is TRBJ2-2 and V is TRBV7-8; D gene ambiguous. Germline lookup yields CDR1 SGHVS and CDR2 FQNEAQ. V gave up 1 base and J gave up 0 bases, with 6 bases separating them. This CDR3 region has 15 residues. The CDR3 reads CASSLEGPNTGELFF. The CDR3 DNA sequence: TGTGCCAGCAGCTTAGAGGGTCCGAACACCGGGGAGCTGTTTTTT.

The sample holds many counts of this clonotype. The chain is built from TRBV30 and TRBJ1-5, with D tentatively TRBD1 (5 bases). The CDR3 consists of 13 residues. Germline CDR1 is GTSNPN and CDR2 is SVGIG (reference sequence). V was pared by 3 bases and J by 2 bases, with 8 bases between. The CDR3 DNA sequence: TGTGCCTGGAGCAGGGTAGGCAATCAGCCCCAGCATTTT. Residues: CAWSRVGNQPQHF.

This clonotype was counted ten times or more. The chain couples TRBV10-3 to TRBJ2-1; D might be TRBD2 (6 bases). The ends were cut back, 8 bases at V and 6 bases at J, with 23 bases in the middle. CDR1 ENHRY and CDR2 SYGVKD come from the germline V gene. This CDR3 contains 16 residues. In nucleotides, the CDR3 is TGTGCCATCGGAGGAGAAGGGACTCCTCGGGGCAATGAGCAGTTCTTC. Its translation is CAIGGEGTPRGNEQFF.

This clonotype was observed a few times. Given the absence of the conserved phenylalanine or tryptophan at the CDR3 end, a read error is likely. The chain has TRBV10-3 and TRBJ1-1; unclear D gene. CDR1 ENHRY and CDR2 SYGVKD come from the germline V gene. V was clipped by 5 bases and J by 3 bases, with 10 bases between them. The CDR3 spans 13 residues. The CDR3 reads CAISLYGYTEAFS. The CDR3 bases are TGTGCCATCAGTCTGTACGGCTACACTGAAGCTTTCTCT.

At least ten counts were recorded for this clonotype. The chain employs TRBV28 and TRBJ2-1; the match to TRBD2 covers 8 bases. With 5 bases clipped from V and 8 bases from J, the junction kept 8 bases outside the gene matches. The CDR3 consists of 14 residues. The germline CDR1 and CDR2 sequences are MDHEN and SYDVKM. The chain's CDR3 is CASSPREGPDEQFF. The CDR3 DNA reads TGTGCCAGCAGTCCCCGGGAGGGCCCCGATGAGCAGTTCTTC.

V gene TRBV20-1 combines with J gene TRBJ1-3; 8 bases agree with TRBD1. The germline V gene encodes CDR1 DFQATT and CDR2 SNEGSKA (reference sequence). V dropped 0 bases and J dropped 6; count of bases not matched to a gene: 4. CDR3 length equals 14 residues. CDR3 bases: TGCAGTGCTAGAGAATGGGACAGGCCAAACACCATATATTTT. This codes for CSAREWDRPNTIYF.

This clonotype is a singleton in its sample. This rearrangement joins TRBV7-2 to TRBJ2-5; 7 positions agree with TRBD2. The J segment lost 1 base and the V segment lost 5 bases, leaving 10 bases of the junction unmatched. Germline-derived CDR1 and CDR2 are SGHTA and FQGNSA. CDR3 length equals 16 residues. DNA of the CDR3: TGTGCCAGCAGCACGAGAGGTCTAGCGGTCCAAGAGACCCAGTACTTC. The encoded protein is CASSTRGLAVQETQYF. Combining the CDR3 with reference TRBV7-2 and TRBJ2-5 gives the whole variable domain GAGVSQSPSNKVTEKGKDVELRCDPISGHTALYWYRQSLGQGLEFLIYFQGNSAPDKSGLPSDRFSAERTGGSVSTLTIQRTQQEDSAVYLCASSTRGLAVQETQYFGPGTRLLVL.

This clonotype was counted ten times or more. The rearrangement uses TRBV10-3 and TRBJ1-2; TRBD1 matches at 7 bases. The trim removed 6 bases at V and 0 bases at J, leaving 19 bases unmatched. Germline assignment: CDR1 ENHRY and CDR2 SYGVKD. The length of the CDR3 is 19 residues. CDR3 loop: CAIRNPMGTGDHTNYGYTF. In DNA, the CDR3 is TGTGCCATCAGAAACCCCATGGGTACAGGGGATCACACTAACTATGGCTACACCTTC.

This clonotype was observed many times. V is TRBV5-1 and J is TRBJ1-3; D is undetermined. The CDR3 totals 14 residues. Trimming stripped 0 bases from V and 2 bases from J, with 6 bases between. The germline V gene has CDR1 SGHRS and CDR2 YFSETQ. The DNA of the CDR3 is TGCGCCAGCAGCTTGGAAGGGCCTGGAAACACCATATATTTT. Protein sequence: CASSLEGPGNTIYF.

V and J are TRBV6-2 or TRBV6-3 and TRBJ1-5, with a tentative D call TRBD1 (5 bases). Germline V gene data show CDR1 as MNHEY and CDR2 as SVGEGT. The V end lost 3 bases, the J end lost 2 bases, and 20 bases lay between the germline ends. This CDR3 spans 18 amino acids. The CDR3 coding sequence is TGTGCCAGCAGTTATGTCTCCGGGGCCTGGAGAGGCAATCAGCCCCAGCATTTT. Protein: CASSYVSGAWRGNQPQHF.

The sample holds many counts of this clonotype. This chain connects TRBV12-3 or TRBV12-4 to TRBJ2-3; no clear D. The CDR3 totals 15 residues. V lost 6 bases and J 1 base, leaving 14 bases between the germline ends. CDR3 nucleotides: TGTGCCAGCAGCAGACTGGAAGGAGGCACAGATACGCAGTATTTT. This encodes CASSRLEGGTDTQYF.

This clonotype was detected many times. V usage is TRBV12-5 and J usage is TRBJ2-1, with 10 bases that match TRBD2. CDR1 and CDR2 from the germline V gene are LGHNT and FRNRAP. The CDR3 has 15 amino acids. Unmatched junction bases numbered 5, after V lost 3 bases and J lost 6 bases. CDR3 amino acids: CASGFSGTSANEQFF. The DNA for the CDR3 is TGTGCTAGTGGTTTCTCCGGGACTAGCGCCAATGAGCAGTTCTTC.